This is a list of T cell receptor beta chains from one sample in a study of T cells in Graves' hyperthyroidism and ophthalmopathy. TCRdb re-called the multiplex PCR reads with MiXCR, one entry per CDR3 protein. This table holds about 280,000 distinct CDR3 sequences, less than 30% found once. Sequencing was carried out using blood. These receptors were obtained from a man aged 35-49 years with Graves' hyperthyroidism that later progressed to Graves' ophthalmopathy. The CDR3 runs from the conserved cysteine through the conserved F or W. D genes are given only for firm matches. Size values are once, few and many counts, or a class for expanded clones, and some rows have none.

abundance	v_gene	j_gene	d_gene	CDR3nt	CDR3aa
many	TRBV12-3/TRBV12-4	TRBJ1-5	TRBD1	TGTGCCAGCAGTCTCGGGACAGGTGGTAGCAATCAGCCCCAGCATTTT	CASSLGTGGSNQPQHF
many	TRBV5-1	TRBJ2-7	-	TGCGCCAGCAGCTTGGCATCTAGCTCCTACGAGCAGTACTTC	CASSLASSSYEQYF
many	TRBV15	TRBJ1-1	-	TGTGCCACGACGGACGGACTTTGGGACACTGAAGCTTTCTTT	CATTDGLWDTEAFF
many	TRBV11-2	TRBJ2-2	-	TGTGCCAGCAACCCAGACCCGGGATCGAACACCGGGGAGCTGTTTTTT	CASNPDPGSNTGELFF
many	TRBV20-1	TRBJ1-2	-	TGCAGTGCTAGAGATTCCGTAAACTATGGCTACACCTTC	CSARDSVNYGYTF
few	TRBV5-1	TRBJ2-2	TRBD2	TGCGCCAGCAGCTCTCCCGGCGGGAGGGCCGACACCGGGGAGCTGTTTTTT	CASSSPGGRADTGELFF
many	TRBV2	TRBJ2-5	-	TGTGCCAGCAGCGATACCACGCAAGAGACCCAGTACTTC	CASSDTTQETQYF
many	TRBV7-9	TRBJ2-5	-	TGTGCCAGCAGCCGTCGTCAGTCGCAAGAGACCCAGTACTTC	CASSRRQSQETQYF
many	TRBV4-2	TRBJ1-1	-	TGTGCCAGCAGCCAAGATCAGTTCGTTCCACAAGCTTTCTTT	CASSQDQFVPQAFF
-	TRBV28	TRBJ2-7	-	TGTGCCAGCAGTTTATTAAGCGAAGAGCAGTACTTC	CASSLLSEEQYF
-	TRBV10-3	TRBJ2-7	-	TGTGCCATCAGCAAAGACTGGGGTGACGAGCAGTACTTC	CAISKDWGDEQYF
-	TRBV12-5	TRBJ1-1	-	TGTGCTAGTGGTTTAGGGGGGGTCACTGAAGCTTTCTTT	CASGLGGVTEAFF
many	TRBV20-1	TRBJ2-3	-	TGCAGTGCTAGAGACGGGAGTGTAGATACGCAGTATTTT	CSARDGSVDTQYF
-	TRBV28	TRBJ2-7	-	TGTGCCAGCAGTTTAAGGGAATTACAGCAGTACTTC	CASSLRELQQYF
many	TRBV7-2	TRBJ1-2	-	TGTGCCAGCAGCTTAGGGCGTACTCGGTATGGCTACACCTTC	CASSLGRTRYGYTF
many	TRBV25-1	TRBJ2-7	-	TGTGCCAGCACCCCACCCGGACACGCCGGGGGCGAGCAGTACTTC	CASTPPGHAGGEQYF
-	TRBV14	TRBJ1-1	-	TGTGCCAGCAGCCGAGAAGGGGAAGCTTTCTTT	CASSREGEAFF
many	TRBV11-3	TRBJ2-2	-	TGTGCCAGCAGCTTAGATGAGACCGGGGAGCTGTTTTTT	CASSLDETGELFF
few	TRBV10-3	TRBJ2-5	-	TGTGCCATCAGTGAGGGGGGGAGCCAAGAGACCCAGTACTTC	CAISEGGSQETQYF
many	TRBV19	TRBJ2-7	TRBD1	TGTGCCAGTAGTGGGGAACAGGGGCGACTAACCTACGAGCAGTACTTC	CASSGEQGRLTYEQYF
many	TRBV6-5	TRBJ1-2	-	TGTGCCAGCAGACCCGCTGGGGGGGACTATGGCTACACCTTC	CASRPAGGDYGYTF
many	TRBV30	TRBJ1-5	TRBD1	TGTGCCTGGAGCCCCGGGACAGGGAATCAGCCCCAGCATTTT	CAWSPGTGNQPQHF
many	TRBV19	TRBJ2-5	-	TGTGCCAGTAGTATTTCCCCGGGGCGAGAGACCCAGTACTTC	CASSISPGRETQYF
-	TRBV12-3/TRBV12-4	TRBJ2-5	-	TGTGCCAGCAGTTTGGGGCAGCACCAAGAGACCCAGTACTTC	CASSLGQHQETQYF
-	TRBV6-1	TRBJ2-5	-	TGTGCCAGCAGTGAAGGACACCGAAGGGAGACCCAGTACTTC	CASSEGHRRETQYF
many	TRBV19	TRBJ1-5	TRBD1	TGTGCCAGTAAGGGGGACAGGGGGCTGGATCAGCCCCAGCATTTT	CASKGDRGLDQPQHF
-	TRBV28	TRBJ1-2	TRBD1	TGTGCCGTCCGGGACAGGGCTACGGGGGATGGCTACACCTTC	CAVRDRATGDGYTF
-	TRBV20-1	TRBJ1-1	-	TGCAGTGCTAGCGCGGAAGCGAACACTGAAGCTTTCTTT	CSASAEANTEAFF
many	TRBV20-1	TRBJ2-7	TRBD1	TGCAGTGCTAGAATGGACAGGGGTCTCGAGCAGTACTTC	CSARMDRGLEQYF
many	TRBV2	TRBJ1-5	-	TGTGCCAGCAGTTTGGTCAGACAAGATCAGCCCCAGCATTTT	CASSLVRQDQPQHF
many	TRBV11-1	TRBJ2-6	-	TGTGCCAGCAGCCCCCGTCTGGACCCTGGGGCCAACGTCCTGACTTTC	CASSPRLDPGANVLTF
many	TRBV6-5	TRBJ2-5	-	TGTGCCAGCAGTTACGGAGCAGGCCAAGAGACCCAGTACTTC	CASSYGAGQETQYF
many	TRBV10-3	TRBJ1-2	TRBD1	TGTGCCATCACTCAGGACAGGGGTAACTATGGCTACACCTTC	CAITQDRGNYGYTF
many	TRBV12-3/TRBV12-4	TRBJ2-2	TRBD2	TGTGCCAGCAGTTGGGGACTACGAGGCACCGGGGAGCTGTTTTTT	CASSWGLRGTGELFF
-	TRBV28	TRBJ1-2	TRBD1	TGTGCCAGCAGGCCCGGACAGGCATATGGCTACACCTTC	CASRPGQAYGYTF
many	TRBV2	TRBJ1-1	-	TGTGCCAGCAGAGACAGGTTAGCCAACACTGAAGCTTTCTTT	CASRDRLANTEAFF
many	TRBV24-1	TRBJ1-1	TRBD1	TGTGCCACCAGTGATGGGACAGGGGGAGCTTTCTTT	CATSDGTGGAFF
many	TRBV24-1	TRBJ2-2	TRBD1	TGTGCCACCAGTGGTCAGGGGGACACCGGGGAGCTGTTTTTT	CATSGQGDTGELFF
many	TRBV3-1	TRBJ1-2	-	TGTGCCAGCAGCCACCCCACGAATAACTATGGCTACACCTTC	CASSHPTNNYGYTF
many	TRBV10-3	TRBJ1-2	-	TGTGCCACCCGCGGGGGGAGGGAGTATGGCTACACCTTC	CATRGGREYGYTF
-	TRBV7-2	TRBJ2-7	TRBD1	TGTGCCAGCAGCTTAGCAGTGACAGGGGGCGCGGGTGAGCAGTACTTC	CASSLAVTGGAGEQYF
-	TRBV6-5	TRBJ2-4	-	TGTGCCAGCAGTTATCCGCAGCTAGCCAAAAACATTCAGTACTTC	CASSYPQLAKNIQYF
many	TRBV6-5	TRBJ2-5	-	TGTGCCAGCAGTTACTCGCGGGATCTAGCCCTTGGGGAGACCCAGTACTTC	CASSYSRDLALGETQYF
many	TRBV27	TRBJ1-1	-	TGTGCCAGCCTAGGCCGAGGAGAGAACACTGAAGCTTTCTTT	CASLGRGENTEAFF
many	TRBV12-3/TRBV12-4	TRBJ1-3	-	TGTGCCAGCAGTTTGCTAACGAACTCTGGAAACACCATATATTTT	CASSLLTNSGNTIYF
many	TRBV4-1	TRBJ2-7	-	TGCGCCAGCAGGGATACCGGGACGGTTGCCTACGAGCAGTACTTC	CASRDTGTVAYEQYF
-	TRBV24-1	TRBJ2-7	TRBD1	TGTGCCACCAACAGGGCGAGGACAGGGGGCTCCGACGAGCAGTACTTC	CATNRARTGGSDEQYF
-	TRBV6-1	TRBJ2-6	TRBD1	TGTGCCAGCAGTGGATCAACCGGGACAGGGCTAGCAGGGGCCAACGTCCTGACTTTC	CASSGSTGTGLAGANVLTF
many	TRBV24-1	TRBJ1-1	TRBD1	TGTGCCACCTCGGGACAGGCGAACACTGAAGCTTTCTTT	CATSGQANTEAFF
many	TRBV14	TRBJ2-6	-	TGTGCCAGCAGCCGTACAGGGTTTAGATCCACGATTTCACCTGGGGCCAACGTCCTGACTTTC	CASSRTGFRSTISPGANVLTF
many	TRBV2	TRBJ2-5	-	TGTGCCAGCAGTGTAGAGACCCAGTACTTC	CASSVETQYF
-	TRBV20-1	TRBJ1-2	-	TGCAGTGTAGAGAGAACAGGCTCTAACTATGGCTACACCTTC	CSVERTGSNYGYTF